The 22 T cell receptor beta chains below all came from one sample that was sequenced in a study of blood T cell repertoires in COVID-19. Clones were read by immunoSEQ multiplex PCR, and TCRdb kept only the in-frame ones, dropping some. The sample includes more than 50,000 clones, 89% of them seen just once. The sequenced sample was peripheral blood. All receptors derive from a man in his 60s with active COVID-19.

Written as DNA, the CDR3 is TGTGCCAGCAGCGCGGGACGCCGGAACACTGAAGCTTTCTTT. Residues: CASSAGRRNTEAFF. J is TRBJ1-1 and V is TRBV6-5, with a weak D call TRBD1 (5 bases). CDR3 length equals 14 residues. V lost 6 bases to trimming and J lost 1 base, with 12 bases between them. Germline V gene sequence: CDR1 MNHEY, CDR2 SVGAGI.

This sequence joins TRBV29-1 and TRBJ2-1, with D maybe TRBD1 (6 bases). Looked up from germline, CDR1 is SQVTM and CDR2 is ANQGSEA. The length of the CDR3 is 15 residues. Trimming took 7 bases from V and 0 from J, leaving 16 bases between them. The CDR3: CSGKQGSSSYNEQFF. CDR3 DNA: TGCAGCGGGAAACAGGGTTCAAGCTCCTACAATGAGCAGTTCTTC.

The chain links TRBV5-4 to TRBJ2-7; possible D gene TRBD1, 6 bases. The CDR3 length is 13 residues. Per the germline V gene, CDR1 is SGHNT and CDR2 is YYREEE (reference sequence). V was clipped by 4 bases and J by 1 base, with 9 bases between them. The CDR3 here is CASSLQGSYEQYF. CDR3 bases: TGTGCCAGCAGCCTACAGGGTTCCTACGAGCAGTACTTC.

The chain couples TRBV28 to TRBJ2-7; a weak D match, TRBD1 (5 bases). Germline-derived CDR1 and CDR2 are MDHEN and SYDVKM. There are 11 residues in the CDR3. Trimming left V 8 bases short and J 6 bases short, with 11 bases between. The CDR3 region is CASGSTAEQYF. CDR3 DNA: TGTGCCAGCGGTTCGACAGCCGAGCAGTACTTC.

This chain joins TRBV5-4 and TRBJ2-6; D is unresolved. Trimming removed 0 bases at V and 0 bases at J, with 4 bases between. This CDR3 is built from 15 residues. CDR1 and CDR2 from the germline V gene are SGHNT and YYREEE (reference sequence). The CDR3 protein is CASSLGSSGANVLTF. In DNA form, the CDR3 reads TGTGCCAGCAGCTTGGGGAGCTCTGGGGCCAACGTCCTGACTTTC.

V and J are TRBV28 and TRBJ1-4; no definite D call. V was shortened by 5 bases and J by 3 bases, with 13 bases between the two germline ends. CDR1 and CDR2 from the germline V gene are MDHEN and SYDVKM. The CDR3 sequence is 15 residues long. The chain's CDR3 is CASSLEGFANEKLFF. CDR3 bases: TGTGCCAGCAGTCTGGAGGGTTTTGCTAATGAAAAACTGTTTTTT.

The rearrangement links TRBV10-3 to TRBJ2-5; tentatively, D is TRBD2 (5 bases). This CDR3 spans 13 amino acids. The V gene's germline CDR1 is ENHRY and CDR2 SYGVKD. V lost 8 bases and J 5 bases, leaving 15 bases between the germline ends. This chain's CDR3 is CAIAPRGMETQYF. The CDR3 DNA follows: TGTGCCATCGCACCCCGGGGTATGGAGACCCAGTACTTC.

V and J are TRBV7-8 and TRBJ2-3; 7 bases are a match to TRBD1. In germline, CDR1 is SGHVS, CDR2 FQNEAQ. This CDR3 has 15 amino acids. With V trimmed by 4 bases and J by 8 bases, 12 bases remained unmatched. This CDR3 reads CASSSGTAPPGTQYF. As DNA, the CDR3 is TGTGCCAGCAGCTCTGGGACAGCCCCGCCTGGTACGCAGTATTTT.

The CDR3: CASSFRQAGGESEQYF. The CDR3 DNA reads TGTGCCAGCAGTTTTCGACAAGCGGGAGGGGAGAGCGAGCAGTACTTC. This chain connects TRBV6-5 to TRBJ2-7; 10 bases are shared with TRBD2. The CDR3 runs to 16 residues. The V gene's germline CDR1 is MNHEY and CDR2 SVGAGI. V was clipped by 4 bases and J by 6 bases; unmatched bases: 12.

This clone has just one count. The V call is TRBV2, the J call TRBJ2-3; tentatively, D is TRBD1 (6 bases). Germline-derived CDR1 and CDR2 are SNHLY and FYNNEI. The length of the CDR3 is 13 residues. The V gene lost 4 bases and the J gene lost 5 bases, with 10 bases spanning the gap. CDR3 loop: CASSGGLEDTQYF. As DNA, the CDR3 is TGTGCCAGCAGTGGGGGGCTAGAAGATACGCAGTATTTT.

The V gene is TRBV19, the J gene TRBJ1-3, with D unclear. The germline V gene encodes CDR1 LNHDA and CDR2 SQIVND (reference sequence). The ends were cut back, 4 bases at V and 0 bases at J, with 10 bases in the middle. The CDR3 totals 15 residues. CDR3 coding DNA: TGTGCCAGTAGTAAGGCGGGCTTCTCTGGAAACACCATATATTTT. It translates to CASSKAGFSGNTIYF.

This clone was seen once. This chain uses TRBV12-3 or TRBV12-4 with TRBJ2-1; no definite D call. The V end was cut by 1 base, the J end by 9 bases, with 7 bases between. The CDR3 is 12 amino acids. For the CDR3, the DNA is TGTGCCAGCAGTTTAGGAGTCCCTGAGCAGTTCTTC. It codes for CASSLGVPEQFF.

This clone was seen a few times. Germline and junction disagree at one end, which may indicate a read error. The V and J genes are TRBV5-6 and TRBJ2-2; TRBD1 matches at 8 bases. This CDR3 has 15 residues. Per germline, CDR1 SGHDT and CDR2 YYEEEE. The CDR3 DNA reads TGTGCCAGCAGGTTGGGACAGGCGTACACCGGGGAGCTGTTTTTT. Its translation: CASRLGQAYTGELFF.

The chain uses TRBV12-3 or TRBV12-4 and TRBJ2-3, with 7 bases identical to TRBD1. V was pared by 6 bases and J by 3 bases, with 3 bases of the junction left unmatched. This CDR3 is built from 13 residues. The CDR3 coding sequence is TGTGCCAGCAGGACAGGGTCTACAGATACGCAGTATTTT. Translating gives CASRTGSTDTQYF.

This clone came up once. This chain connects TRBV28 to TRBJ1-3; 7 bases match TRBD1. The CDR3 covers 14 residues. With V trimmed by 7 bases and J by 4 bases, 7 bases remained unmatched. The V gene's germline CDR1 is MDHEN and CDR2 SYDVKM. CDR3 in amino acids: CASIAGGSGNTIYF. CDR3 nucleotide sequence: TGTGCCAGCATCGCAGGGGGGTCCGGAAACACCATATATTTT.

V usage is TRBV6-1 and J usage is TRBJ2-7, with 12 bases aligning to TRBD2. CDR1 is MNHNS and CDR2 is SASEGT in the germline V gene. This CDR3 comprises 16 residues. J gave up 3 bases and V 4 bases, and 7 bases lay outside the gene matches. CDR3 protein: CASSGLTSGRSYEQYF. As DNA, the CDR3 is TGTGCCAGCAGTGGGTTGACTAGCGGGAGAAGCTACGAGCAGTACTTC.

The rearrangement links TRBV5-4 to TRBJ2-1; D not certain. The germline V gene encodes CDR1 SGHNT and CDR2 YYREEE (reference sequence). Trimming took off 8 bases at V and 5 bases at J, with 8 bases between the two ends. The CDR3 consists of 11 residues. DNA for the CDR3: TGTGCCAGTGGGCCGAACAATGAGCAGTTCTTC. This gives the protein CASGPNNEQFF.

V gene TRBV5-4 combines with J gene TRBJ2-7, with D perhaps matching TRBD1 (6 bases). Trimming took 4 bases from V and 0 from J, leaving 8 bases between them. Per germline, CDR1 SGHNT and CDR2 YYREEE (reference sequence). The CDR3 spans 13 residues. CDR3 DNA: TGTGCCAGCAGCCGGACAGACTCCTACGAGCAGTACTTC. Encoded protein: CASSRTDSYEQYF.

V gene TRBV28 combines with J gene TRBJ2-3, with D hard to call. Trimming pared 5 bases from V and 6 bases from J, leaving 12 bases between. CDR1 MDHEN and CDR2 SYDVKM come from the germline V gene. The CDR3 is 13 residues long. The CDR3 protein is CASSRLRMDTQYF. CDR3 coding DNA: TGTGCCAGCAGTCGGTTAAGAATGGATACGCAGTATTTT.

The V gene is TRBV4-2, the J gene TRBJ2-2; 15 bases are a match to TRBD2. CDR1 and CDR2 (germline): LGHNA, YNFKEQ. V lost 0 bases to trimming and J lost 6 bases; unmatched junction nucleotides: 14. There are 21 residues in the CDR3. The CDR3 spells CASSQDSGTSGRLGVAGELFF. The DNA for the CDR3 is TGTGCCAGCAGCCAAGATTCCGGGACTAGCGGGAGGCTAGGGGTCGCCGGGGAGCTGTTTTTT.

The chain combines TRBV6-2 or TRBV6-3 with TRBJ2-7; TRBD1 agrees at 7 bases. Germline values: CDR1 MNHEY, CDR2 SVGEGT. The CDR3 is made up of 12 amino acids. After removal of 4 bases from V and 6 bases from J, the junction contained 3 bases not matched to a gene. The CDR3 DNA reads as TGTGCCAGCAGTTCGACAGGGTTCGAGCAGTACTTC. It translates to CASSSTGFEQYF.

The CDR3 spells CASSLGRTGKRAYEQYF. For the CDR3, the DNA is TGTGCCAGCAGTTTAGGCCGGACAGGCAAGAGGGCCTACGAGCAGTACTTC. V usage is TRBV28 and J usage is TRBJ2-7, with TRBD1 matching 7 bases. The CDR3 is 17 amino acids. V lost 2 bases and J lost 2; bases outside the gene matches: 12. Per the germline V gene, CDR1 is MDHEN and CDR2 is SYDVKM.